The sequence of this T cell receptor (beta chain) was determined in a study of tumor-infiltrating lymphocytes in primary liver carcinoma. Turning to the study itself: Patients were men and women aged 30 to 69 years. Tumor stage was T1-T3 N0M0, and tumor size was about 4 to 10 cm across.

Study outcomes and limitations: Only about 7-25% of top clones occurred in every one of the five tumor regions.

The germline gives CDR1 MNHNY, CDR2 SVGAGI (reference sequence). V lost 5 bases, J lost 14 bases, and 18 bases lay in between. The CDR3 sequence is 12 residues long. Points on this clonotype: Its antigen is not identified.

With a constant-region primer, TCR beta cDNA was made from approximately 450 ng of total RNA. A slightly modified ARM-PCR protocol with three nested multiplex PCR rounds produced these TCR beta libraries. Amplification in the first two PCR rounds was performed using TRBV1-TRBV30 forward primers and a C-beta reverse primer for approximately 10 cycles each. TCRdb used MiXCR to reprocess the multiplex PCR reads, holding one entry per CDR3 protein. The sample lists about 97,000 distinct CDR3 sequences; about 67% were seen once. RNA and DNA were co-extracted from around 20-30 mg of unsorted bulk tissue. All patients had surgically resected primary liver carcinoma.

Sequenced: liver tumor tissue from sampling region 2. Subset noted: tumor region T2, inferior pole. This sequence was found in a woman aged 60-75 years with primary liver carcinoma and hepatitis B virus infection. This chain links TRBV6-6 with TRBJ1-1; D might be TRBD1 (6 bases). The CDR3 nucleotides read TGTGCCAGCAGTACAGGGAACACTGAATCATTCTTT. Its protein product is CASSTGNTESFF.